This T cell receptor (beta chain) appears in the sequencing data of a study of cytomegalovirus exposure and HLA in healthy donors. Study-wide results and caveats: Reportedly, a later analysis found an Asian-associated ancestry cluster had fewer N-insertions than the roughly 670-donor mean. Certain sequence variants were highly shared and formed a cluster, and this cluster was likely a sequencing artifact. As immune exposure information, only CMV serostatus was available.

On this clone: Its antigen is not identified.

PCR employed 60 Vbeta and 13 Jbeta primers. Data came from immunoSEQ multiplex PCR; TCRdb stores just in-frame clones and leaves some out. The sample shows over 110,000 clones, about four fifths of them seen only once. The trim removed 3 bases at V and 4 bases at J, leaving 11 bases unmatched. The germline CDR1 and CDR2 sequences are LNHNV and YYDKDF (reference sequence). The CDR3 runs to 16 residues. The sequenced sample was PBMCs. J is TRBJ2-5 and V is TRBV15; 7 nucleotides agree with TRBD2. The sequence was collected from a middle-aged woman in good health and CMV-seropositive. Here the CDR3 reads CATSRGGGEGGETQYF. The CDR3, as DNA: TGTGCCACCAGCAGGGGGGGAGGGGAGGGCGGAGAGACCCAGTACTTC.